This is a list of T cell receptor beta chains from one sample in a study of cytomegalovirus exposure and HLA in healthy donors. Assay used: immunoSEQ multiplex PCR; TCRdb lists only in-frame clones, some missing. The table records 70,000 or so clones, 94% of them present only once. Input material: PBMCs. Receptor source: a man aged 18 to 29 in good health and CMV-seropositive. Both conserved end residues are part of each CDR3. A D gene is named only where the DNA matches it firmly. A clone size is listed for some rows: how often the clone was seen (once, few, many), or a class if it is expanded.

>NA|TRBJ1-1|few|TRBV29-1
CSVAGREGTEAFF
TGCAGCGTGGCGGGCAGGGAGGGCACTGAAGCTTTCTTT
>NA|TRBJ2-5|NA|TRBV19
CASRSSGETQYF
TGTGCCAGCCGGTCCTCGGGAGAGACCCAGTACTTC
>NA|TRBJ2-3|NA|TRBV6-1
CASSGTGRGDTQYF
TGTGCCAGCAGTGGCACAGGGAGAGGGGATACGCAGTATTTT
>TRBD1|TRBJ1-4|NA|TRBV9
CASSVGDSASNEKLFF
TGTGCCAGCAGCGTAGGGGACAGCGCGAGTAATGAAAAACTGTTTTTT
>NA|TRBJ1-5|NA|TRBV5-1
CASSLEGHSNQPQHF
TGCGCCAGCAGCTTGGAGGGGCATAGCAATCAGCCCCAGCATTTT
>NA|TRBJ1-2|NA|TRBV19
CASSIARSDGYTF
TGTGCCAGTAGTATAGCCAGATCCGATGGCTACACCTTC
>TRBD2|TRBJ2-1|once|TRBV7-8
CASSLEVAGANYEQFF
TGTGCCAGCAGCTTAGAGGTTGCGGGAGCTAACTATGAGCAGTTCTTC
>NA|TRBJ2-7|NA|TRBV10-1
CASSESGTVPYEQYF
TGCGCCAGCAGTGAGTCCGGGACTGTACCTTACGAGCAGTACTTC
>TRBD1|TRBJ1-4|NA|TRBV6-1
CASILTGLDEKLFF
TGTGCCAGCATACTGACAGGGCTAGATGAAAAACTGTTTTTT
>TRBD1|TRBJ2-7|NA|TRBV19
CASSVGQKKSTYEQYF
TGTGCCAGTAGTGTGGGACAGAAAAAGTCCACCTACGAGCAGTACTTC
>NA|TRBJ2-1|NA|TRBV13
CASSPARGSYNEQFF
TGTGCCAGCAGCCCGGCTAGGGGCTCCTACAATGAGCAGTTCTTC